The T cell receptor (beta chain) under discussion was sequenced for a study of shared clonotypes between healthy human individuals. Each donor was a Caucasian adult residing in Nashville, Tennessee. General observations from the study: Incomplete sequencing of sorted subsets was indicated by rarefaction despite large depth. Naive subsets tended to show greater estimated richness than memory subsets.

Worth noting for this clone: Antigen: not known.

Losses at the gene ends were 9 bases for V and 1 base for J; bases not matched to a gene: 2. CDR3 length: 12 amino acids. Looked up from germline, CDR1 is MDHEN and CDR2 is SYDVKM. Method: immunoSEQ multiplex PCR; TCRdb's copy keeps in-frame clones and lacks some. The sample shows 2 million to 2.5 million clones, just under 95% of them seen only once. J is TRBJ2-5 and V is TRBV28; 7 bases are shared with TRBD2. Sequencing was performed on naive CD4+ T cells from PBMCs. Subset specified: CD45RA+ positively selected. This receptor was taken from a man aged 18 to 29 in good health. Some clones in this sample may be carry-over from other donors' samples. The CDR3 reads CASGGVQETQYF. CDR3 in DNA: TGTGCCAGTGGGGGGGTCCAAGAGACCCAGTACTTC.